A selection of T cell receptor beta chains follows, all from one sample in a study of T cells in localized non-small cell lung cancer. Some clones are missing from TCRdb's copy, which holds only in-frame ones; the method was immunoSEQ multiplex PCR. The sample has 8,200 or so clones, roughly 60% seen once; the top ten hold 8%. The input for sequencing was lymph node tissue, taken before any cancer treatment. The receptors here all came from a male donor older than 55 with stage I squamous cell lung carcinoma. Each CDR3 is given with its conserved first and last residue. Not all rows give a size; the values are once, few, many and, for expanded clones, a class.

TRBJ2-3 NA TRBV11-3 CASSWGLADTDTQYF
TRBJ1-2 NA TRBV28 CASSLGGTGNYGYTF
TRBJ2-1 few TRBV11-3 CASSLMGQLNEQFF
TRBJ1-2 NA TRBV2 CASSSTDYGYTF
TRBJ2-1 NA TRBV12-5 CVSDPSGSPYNEQFF
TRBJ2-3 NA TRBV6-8 CAISPTSGRSTDTQYF
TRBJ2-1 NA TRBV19 CASSPLRGHEQFF
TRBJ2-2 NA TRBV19 CASSTGLAGELFF
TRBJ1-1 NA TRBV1 CASSRTGTEITEAFF
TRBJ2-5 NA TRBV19 CASSSSPGQQKTQYF
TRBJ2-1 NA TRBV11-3 CASSLRAGVRDEQFF
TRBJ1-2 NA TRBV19 CASSTEDRRGYTF
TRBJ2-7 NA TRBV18 CASSLGTMAEQYF